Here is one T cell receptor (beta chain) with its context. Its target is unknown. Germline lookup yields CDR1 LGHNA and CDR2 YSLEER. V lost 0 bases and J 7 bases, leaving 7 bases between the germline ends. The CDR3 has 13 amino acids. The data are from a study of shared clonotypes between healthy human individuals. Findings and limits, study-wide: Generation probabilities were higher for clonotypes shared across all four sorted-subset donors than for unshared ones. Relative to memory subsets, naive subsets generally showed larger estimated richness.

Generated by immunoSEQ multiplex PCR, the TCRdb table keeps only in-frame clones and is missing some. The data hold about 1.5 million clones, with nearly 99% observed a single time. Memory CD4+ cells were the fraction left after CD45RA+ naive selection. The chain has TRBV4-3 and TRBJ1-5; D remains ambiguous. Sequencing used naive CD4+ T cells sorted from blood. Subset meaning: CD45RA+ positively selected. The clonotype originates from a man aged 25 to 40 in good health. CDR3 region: CASSQDLTQPQHF. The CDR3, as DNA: TGCGCCAGCAGCCAAGATCTGACACAGCCCCAGCATTTT.